The 16 T cell receptor beta chains listed next were all sequenced from one sample in a study of blood T cells in healthy people across ages. Sample-barcoded 5' priming and a J-beta primer mix drove a second PCR of roughly 7 to 11 cycles. TCRdb recomputed calls from the 5' RACE reads with MiXCR, one row per CDR3 protein. Of roughly 2 million distinct CDR3 sequences listed, around half are singletons. The sequencing sample was made of blood. The source is a woman aged 40-49 years in good health.

The chain recombines TRBV5-1 with TRBJ2-1, with TRBD2 identical over 11 bases. With 3 bases clipped from V and 9 bases from J, the junction kept 14 bases outside the gene matches. Germline V gives CDR1 SGHRS, CDR2 YFSETQ. The length of the CDR3 is 17 residues. The chain's CDR3 is CASSSTSGTSGVGEQFF. As DNA, the CDR3 is TGCGCCAGCAGCTCCACCTCCGGGACTAGCGGAGTAGGTGAGCAGTTCTTC.

The rearrangement joins TRBV7-2 to TRBJ2-3, with 7 bases aligning to TRBD2. This CDR3 is 18 amino acids long. CDR1 is SGHTA, CDR2 FQGNSA, per germline. The J segment lost 2 bases and the V segment lost 3 bases, leaving 14 bases of the junction unmatched. The CDR3 sequence is CASSFPLGAGRSTDTQYF. CDR3 DNA sequence: TGTGCCAGCAGCTTCCCCCTGGGAGCGGGGCGTTCCACAGATACGCAGTATTTT.

A few counts support this clonotype. This chain connects TRBV6-1 to TRBJ2-7; TRBD1 or TRBD2 may be the D gene (6 bases each). Germline CDR1 reads MNHNS; CDR2 reads SASEGT. The CDR3 loop spans 18 amino acids. V lost 0 bases and J lost 2, with 20 bases in between. The CDR3, as DNA: TGTGCCAGCAGTGAAGCGCGCGGTACCGGGGGCCGGACCTACGAGCAGTACTTC. It is translated as CASSEARGTGGRTYEQYF.

The rearrangement links TRBV2 to TRBJ2-4; D tentatively fits TRBD1 or TRBD2 (5 bases each). V shed 0 bases and J shed 1 base, with 16 bases lying between them. The length of the CDR3 is 18 residues. CDR1 and CDR2 from the germline V gene are SNHLY and FYNNEI. CDR3 bases: TGTGCCAGCAGTGAAGCGAGAGGGGCTGGGGTGGCCAAAAACATTCAGTACTTC. Residues: CASSEARGAGVAKNIQYF.

For this clonotype: Since a much larger clone is just one base distant, this may be a read error. The genes are TRBV2 and TRBJ2-5; 9 bases match TRBD1. This CDR3 comprises 15 residues. Trimming cost V 6 bases and J 5 bases; bases outside gene matches: 10. In germline, CDR1 is SNHLY, CDR2 FYNNEI. In DNA, the CDR3 is TGTGCCAGCAGGAAAACAGGGGGCGCTGGGGAGACCCAGTACTTC. It yields the protein CASRKTGGAGETQYF.

This chain uses TRBV9 with TRBJ2-1; the match to TRBD2 covers 8 bases. Germline trimming cut 3 bases from V and 4 bases from J; bases unmatched to any gene: 6. The germline CDR1 and CDR2 sequences are SGDLS and YYNGEE. The CDR3 loop spans 15 amino acids. Here the CDR3 DNA reads TGTGCCAGCAGCGGAGCGGGGGCCGATTACAATGAGCAGTTCTTC. Its translation: CASSGAGADYNEQFF.

As regards this clonotype: A read error may account for a junction end that differs from germline. The chain recombines TRBV2 with TRBJ1-5; perhaps TRBD1 as D (5 bases). The CDR3 sequence is 14 residues long. Germline V gives CDR1 SNHLY, CDR2 FYNNEI. The CDR3 DNA reads TGTGCCAGCAGAGGGGCTGGGAGCAATCGGCCCCAGCATTTT. This encodes CASRGAGSNRPQHF. The full variable domain, in which reference TRBV2 and TRBJ1-5 provide the parts outside the CDR3, is EPEVTQTPSHQVTQMGQEVILRCVPISNHLYFYWYRQILGQKVEFLVSFYNNEISEKSEIFDDQFSVERPDGSNFTLKIRSTKLEDSAMYFCASRGAGSNRPQHFGDGTRLSIL.

This clonotype was seen only a few times. The rearrangement joins TRBV20-1 to TRBJ2-3; D is uncertain. The CDR3 has 14 amino acids. V was trimmed by 0 bases and J by 7 bases, leaving 14 bases between them. Germline V gives CDR1 DFQATT, CDR2 SNEGSKA (reference sequence). CDR3 amino acids: CSAREERPTNTQYF. CDR3 DNA: TGCAGTGCTAGAGAGGAGCGACCTACAAATACGCAGTATTTT.

The chain couples TRBV6-1 to TRBJ2-4; possibly TRBD1 for D (5 bases). The DNA end is more similar to TRBJ2-7, so the J call may be wrong. There are 17 residues in the CDR3. Germline lookup yields CDR1 MNHNS and CDR2 SASEGT. CDR3 sequence: CASSEAWGRTTSYEQYF. The DNA of the CDR3 is TGTGCCAGCAGTGAAGCTTGGGGCAGAACTACTTCCTACGAGCAGTACTTC.

The V and J genes are TRBV27 and TRBJ1-2, with D uncertain. V dropped 10 bases and J dropped 7 bases, with 22 bases sitting between them. Per germline, CDR1 MNHEY and CDR2 SMNVEV (reference sequence). The CDR3 covers 14 residues. The CDR3 DNA reads TGTGCCACAAGTCCAAGCGCGGGGTTGGGTGGCTACACCTTC. Translated, it gives CATSPSAGLGGYTF.

The chain links TRBV7-2 to TRBJ2-5; D uncertain. This CDR3 region has 15 residues. Between the trimmed V and J ends, which lost 0 bases and 1 base, there was a span of 9 bases. Germline V lookup: CDR1 SGHTA, CDR2 FQGNSA. As DNA, the CDR3 is TGTGCCAGCAGCTTAGCGTTCAGATCCCAAGAGACCCAGTACTTC. It translates to CASSLAFRSQETQYF.

The CDR3 region has the DNA TGTGCCACCAGCAGAGATTTACGGGGGAACACTGAAGCTTTCTTT. Residues: CATSRDLRGNTEAFF. This chain links TRBV15 with TRBJ1-1; D gene ambiguous. The CDR3 runs 15 residues. Germline CDR1 reads LNHNV; CDR2 reads YYDKDF (reference sequence). V shed 0 bases and J shed 1 base, with 9 bases lying between them.

This chain connects TRBV15 to TRBJ2-3; 8 bases agree with TRBD1. J was trimmed by 4 bases and V by 2 bases; bases with no gene match: 11. This CDR3 has 17 residues. Germline CDR1 and CDR2: LNHNV and YYDKDF (reference sequence). The CDR3 coding sequence is TGTGCCACCAGCAGACCTGTCGGGACAGGTTCTTCAGATACGCAGTATTTT. It codes for CATSRPVGTGSSDTQYF.

This chain uses TRBV10-2 with TRBJ1-2; possible D gene TRBD1, 6 bases. CDR1 is WSHSY and CDR2 is SAAADI in the germline V gene. Trimming shortened V by 2 bases and J by 7 bases, and 8 bases separated the two germline ends. The length of the CDR3 is 12 residues. The CDR3 spells CASSERGGGYTF. The CDR3 region has the DNA TGCGCCAGCAGTGAGAGAGGGGGTGGCTACACCTTC.

The chain carries TRBV4-2 and TRBJ2-7; 7 bases map to TRBD1. V trimming: 1 base; J trimming: 2 bases; junction bases outside the gene matches: 8. Germline V gives CDR1 LGHNA, CDR2 YNFKEQ. This CDR3 is 16 amino acids long. CDR3 DNA sequence: TGTGCCAGCAGCCAAGCGATACAGGGGACCGCCTACGAGCAGTACTTC. Its translation: CASSQAIQGTAYEQYF.

This clonotype appeared a single time. This chain connects TRBV7-9 to TRBJ1-2; D not resolved. Per the germline V gene, CDR1 is SEHNR and CDR2 is FQNEAQ (reference sequence). V was cut by 1 base and J by 4 bases, with 7 bases left in between. This CDR3 region has 13 residues. The CDR3 sequence is CASSLGPIYGYTF. The CDR3 bases are TGTGCCAGCAGCTTAGGGCCGATCTATGGCTACACCTTC.